Listed here are 14 T cell receptor beta chains from one sample, sequenced in a study of T cell repertoires in cytomegalovirus infection. Which antigens these TCRs recognize remains unknown. One entry per CDR3 protein, called by TCRdb with MiXCR from the reads. Seen here are about 830,000 distinct CDR3 sequences, over 25% observed once, and the top ten hold over 10%. The input for sequencing was cultured CD8+ T cells from PBMCs, taken from culture after CMV antigen stimulation. These receptors all come from a human donor in good health (CMV status not recorded). Some clones in this sample may be carry-over from other donors' samples.

The table lists this clonotype with a count of one. Here the CDR3 omits its conserved ending phenylalanine or tryptophan, so a read error is the likely source. The CDR3: CASSLSLAGDEAFS. The CDR3 DNA sequence: TGTGCCAGCAGTTTATCGCTAGCAGGGGATGAAGCTTTCTCT. This sequence joins TRBV27 and TRBJ1-1; the D gene is possibly TRBD1 (6 bases). Germline loops: CDR1 MNHEY, CDR2 SMNVEV (reference sequence). The CDR3 totals 14 residues. The V and J ends lost 0 bases and 7 bases respectively, with 12 bases between them.

As concerns this clonotype: Germline and junction disagree at one end, which may indicate a read error. The chain has TRBV7-9 and TRBJ1-5; 7 bases line up with TRBD1. CDR1 and CDR2 from the germline V gene are SEHNR and FQNEAQ (reference sequence). CDR3 length: 14 residues. CDR3 residues: CASRLEGAGQPQHF. CDR3 bases: TGTGCCAGCAGATTAGAGGGGGCAGGACAGCCCCAGCATTTT.

The chain couples TRBV6-2 or TRBV6-3 to TRBJ2-7; 7 bases are a match to TRBD1. Trimming removed 6 bases from V and 6 bases from J; junction bases left unmatched: 5. In germline, CDR1 is MNHEY, CDR2 SVGEGT. This CDR3 has 12 amino acids. The CDR3 loop reads CASRTGRSEQYF. The DNA of the CDR3 is TGTGCCAGCAGGACAGGGAGAAGCGAGCAGTACTTC.

The CDR3 DNA is TGTGCCAGTAGTGTACAAGGACAGGGCGACACTGAAGCTTTCTTT. Translation: CASSVQGQGDTEAFF. The J gene is TRBJ1-1, the V gene TRBV19, with 8 bases fitting TRBD1. V trimming: 5 bases; J trimming: 3 bases; junction bases outside the gene matches: 8. Germline values: CDR1 LNHDA, CDR2 SQIVND (reference sequence). The CDR3 runs 15 residues.

The chain links TRBV10-2 to TRBJ2-5, with 13 bases identical to TRBD2. The CDR3 runs to 15 residues. The germline gives CDR1 WSHSY, CDR2 SAAADI. The junction had 6 bases not matched to a gene; V was cut back by 7 bases and J by 4 bases. The DNA for the CDR3 is TGCGCCAGCACCTTAAGGACTAGCGGGGGAGAGACCCAGTACTTC. Translation gives CASTLRTSGGETQYF.

This rearrangement joins TRBV29-1 to TRBJ2-1; D may match TRBD1 or TRBD2 (6 bases each). Germline CDR1 SQVTM, CDR2 ANQGSEA. The CDR3 covers 13 residues. V lost 6 bases, J lost 3 bases, and 12 bases lay in between. CDR3 sequence (DNA): TGCAGCGTGAAAGGGGGGAACTACAATGAGCAGTTCTTC. This translates into CSVKGGNYNEQFF.

This clonotype showed up many times. This chain uses TRBV7-9 with TRBJ2-1; D uncertain. The CDR3 has 15 residues. Trimming took off 1 base at V and 2 bases at J, with 9 bases between the two ends. The germline CDR1 and CDR2 sequences are SEHNR and FQNEAQ (reference sequence). The CDR3 region has the DNA TGTGCCAGCAGCTTAGGACGTAAACCCTACAATGAGCAGTTCTTC. It encodes CASSLGRKPYNEQFF.

This clonotype has just a few counts. This chain connects TRBV24-1 to TRBJ1-1, with D perhaps matching TRBD1 (6 bases). From germline, CDR1 is KGHDR and CDR2 SFDVKD. V lost 8 bases and J 4 bases, leaving 13 bases between the germline ends. CDR3 length: 13 amino acids. CDR3 region: CATTRGESTEAFF. The DNA of the CDR3 is TGTGCCACCACCAGGGGTGAGAGCACTGAAGCTTTCTTT.

J is TRBJ2-6 and V is TRBV3-1; 10 bases match TRBD2. J gave up 4 bases and V 1 base, and 10 bases lay outside the gene matches. CDR1 is LGHDT, CDR2 YNNKEL, per germline (reference sequence). The CDR3 consists of 19 residues. CDR3 nucleotide sequence: TGTGCCAGCAGCCAAGGGCTAGCGGGGGCCACGTGGGGGGCCAACGTCCTGACTTTC. Protein sequence: CASSQGLAGATWGANVLTF.

In its sample, this clonotype was seen many times. This chain connects TRBV12-3 or TRBV12-4 to TRBJ1-5; 7 bases fit TRBD1. The CDR3 spans 15 residues. After removal of 5 bases from V and 3 bases from J, the junction contained 7 bases not matched to a gene. CDR3 amino acids: CASSQGGYNNQPQHF. In DNA, the CDR3 is TGTGCCAGCAGTCAAGGGGGCTACAACAATCAGCCCCAGCATTTT.

Comment on this clonotype: A much larger clone lies a single base off, so this may be a read error. This rearrangement joins TRBV7-2 to TRBJ2-1; weak D call: TRBD2 (7 bases). CDR3 length equals 16 residues. Germline CDR1 and CDR2: SGHTA and FQGNSA. CDR3: CATSPLMGGHDNEQFF. CDR3 DNA sequence: TGTGCCACCAGCCCCCTAATGGGGGGGCACGACAATGAGCAGTTCTTC.

This clonotype was counted between two and nine times. The gene calls are TRBV20-1 and TRBJ1-2, with D perhaps matching TRBD1 (6 bases). Per germline, CDR1 DFQATT and CDR2 SNEGSKA (reference sequence). The V and J ends lost 3 bases and 2 bases respectively, with 13 bases between them. The CDR3 is made up of 14 amino acids. The CDR3 DNA sequence: TGCAGTGCTAGCCCTGGTAGGGGGAACTATGGCTACACCTTC. Protein product: CSASPGRGNYGYTF.

This clonotype was picked up a small number of times. This chain links TRBV6-1 with TRBJ1-1; D possibly corresponds to TRBD1 (5 bases). V shed 6 bases and J shed 3 bases, with 14 bases lying between them. Per germline, CDR1 MNHNS and CDR2 SASEGT. This CDR3 spans 14 amino acids. The CDR3 sequence is CASRQGSGDTEAFF. The CDR3 DNA reads TGTGCCAGCAGACAAGGGTCGGGGGACACTGAAGCTTTCTTT.

This clonotype occurred a few times. The chain employs TRBV19 and TRBJ1-1; D uncertain. This CDR3 has 14 amino acids. Germline V gene sequence: CDR1 LNHDA, CDR2 SQIVND (reference sequence). V was trimmed by 3 bases and J by 0 bases, leaving 8 bases between them. The CDR3 DNA sequence: TGTGCCAGTAGTATCAAGCCTTTGAACACTGAAGCTTTCTTT. Its translation is CASSIKPLNTEAFF.